This T cell receptor beta chain was profiled in a study of glioma-infiltrating T cells. Findings of the study overall: Only very few CDR3 sequences appeared in both tissue and blood. Above-expected tissue-blood divergence occurred in all gliomas, most in low-grade ones.

The iRepertoire nested amplicon-rescue multiplex PCR amplified TCR alpha and beta CDR3s from RNA. TCRdb called the multiplex PCR reads again in MiXCR, with one record for every CDR3 protein. The table shows tens of thousands of distinct CDR3 sequences, with roughly 40% occurring only once. The CDR3 covers 16 residues. The germline gives CDR1 MNHNS, CDR2 SASEGT. Trimming cost V 2 bases and J 5 bases, with 15 bases left between them. This clonotype occurred many times. As yet, its antigen is unknown. This clonotype was obtained from a human donor with low-grade glioma or glioblastoma, undergoing nonglioma brain surgery, or in good health (not recorded which). The sequenced sample was glioma tissue, nonneoplastic brain tissue, or PBMCs (not recorded which). The V gene is TRBV6-1, the J gene TRBJ1-4; tentative D call: TRBD1 (5 bases). CDR3 bases: TGTGCCAGCAGTGAATGGTCCACCTGGGGGAATGAAAAACTGTTTTTT. Protein: CASSEWSTWGNEKLFF.